This is a list of T cell receptor beta chains from one sample in a study of T cell responses to AZD1222 COVID-19 vaccine. Libraries were prepared by immunoSEQ multiplex PCR; TCRdb keeps only in-frame clonotypes and omits some of them. The data hold 150,000 to 200,000 clones, with over 85% observed a single time. The sequenced sample was peripheral blood, obtained on day 0 of AZD1222 vaccination. These receptors were taken from an adult in good health. The CDR3 runs from the conserved cysteine through the conserved F or W. Each record gives: V gene, CDR3 protein.

TRBV27	CASIRAGGRVTEAFF
TRBV3-1/TRBV3-2	CASSQVGSTSSYF
TRBV28	CASSSSGTGSYEQYF
TRBV4-1	CASKSLFLRTGDEQYF
TRBV6-6	CASSYEGYTF
TRBV19	CASRDRGENEQYF
TRBV25-1	CASSEGQGAGEKLFF
TRBV7-9	CASRPGTSGRNEQFF
TRBV3-1/TRBV3-2	CASSPRASLQETQYF
TRBV2	CASGRANYGYTF
TRBV18	CASSPFSVGGKGTEAFF
TRBV30	CASWGRAKGDTQYF
TRBV18	CASSGLAGLSYNEQFF
TRBV6-5	CASRGTALEGYTF
TRBV2	CASNRETSTEAFF
TRBV4-1	CASSQGGGLGYEQYF
TRBV29-1	CSVLLVTEAFF
TRBV6-5	CASITAPNQPQHF
TRBV3-1/TRBV3-2	CASSLAPTGRGEKLFF
TRBV6-5	CASKIQGTHSPLHF
TRBV7-6	CASSYSFMGQGNSPLHF
TRBV6-5	CASTPQMDPFAEQFF
TRBV6-5	CASSYDERGNTEAFF
TRBV14	CASSQLSDRVKHF
TRBV28	CASSLSGTDNEQFF
TRBV5-6	CASSLEGGESGNTIYF
TRBV27	CASSLAASYGYTF
TRBV7-2	CASSLAVGQGNQPQHF
TRBV5-1	CASSLVSEPNTEAFF
TRBV7-9	CASSFIGKNYGYTF
TRBV10-3	CAISDLLAGYEQYF
TRBV7-2	CASSLLAGVTDTQYF
TRBV18	CASSLLYEQYF
TRBV2	CASMMVLGAEQFF
TRBV20-1	CSASAARTYEQYF
TRBV5-5	CASSAWGLNTYNEQFF
TRBV6-5	CASSYSNKFPYEQYF
TRBV5-4	CASRSGTEETQYF
TRBV9	CASSVGGGWVGLDEQYF
TRBV5-1	CASSPAGYNEKLFF